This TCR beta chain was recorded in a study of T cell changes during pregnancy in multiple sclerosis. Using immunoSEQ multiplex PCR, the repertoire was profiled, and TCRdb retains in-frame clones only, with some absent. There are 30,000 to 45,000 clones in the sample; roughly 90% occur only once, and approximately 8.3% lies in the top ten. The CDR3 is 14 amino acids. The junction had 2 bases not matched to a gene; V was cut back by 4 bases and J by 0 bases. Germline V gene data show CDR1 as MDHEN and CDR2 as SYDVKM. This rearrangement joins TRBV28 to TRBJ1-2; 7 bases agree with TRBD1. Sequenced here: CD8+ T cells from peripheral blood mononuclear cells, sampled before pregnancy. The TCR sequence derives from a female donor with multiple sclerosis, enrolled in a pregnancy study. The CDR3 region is CASSYRGSNYGYTF. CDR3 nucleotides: TGTGCCAGCAGTTACAGGGGCTCTAACTATGGCTACACCTTC.